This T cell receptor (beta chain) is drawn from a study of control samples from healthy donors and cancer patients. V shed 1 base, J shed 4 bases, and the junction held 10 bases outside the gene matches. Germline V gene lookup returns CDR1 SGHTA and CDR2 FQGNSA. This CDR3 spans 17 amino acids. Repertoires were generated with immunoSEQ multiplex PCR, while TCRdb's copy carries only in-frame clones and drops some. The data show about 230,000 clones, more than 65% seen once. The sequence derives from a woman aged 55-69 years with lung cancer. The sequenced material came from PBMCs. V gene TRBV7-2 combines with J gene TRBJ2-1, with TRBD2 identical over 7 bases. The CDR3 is CASSLDGRASWYNEQFF. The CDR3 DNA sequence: TGTGCCAGCAGCTTAGATGGGAGGGCCTCGTGGTACAATGAGCAGTTCTTC.